The sequence of this T cell receptor (beta chain) was determined in a study of glioma-infiltrating T cells. Study outcomes and limitations: Only very few CDR3 sequences appeared in both tissue and blood. Above-expected tissue-blood divergence occurred in all gliomas, most in low-grade ones.

The CDR3 totals 15 residues. Germline-derived CDR1 and CDR2 are DFQATT and SNEGSKA (reference sequence). Using RNA template, CDR3s of TCR alpha and beta were amplified with iRepertoire arm-PCR. For one-step reverse transcription and amplification, roughly 95-450 ng of tissue mRNA or PBMC total RNA was used. In TCRdb, the multiplex PCR reads were re-called with MiXCR into one record per CDR3 protein. The table shows approximately 190,000 distinct CDR3 sequences, with around 30% occurring only once. Details on this clonotype: Its target is unknown. At one end, the junction sequence differs from germline, possibly due to a read error.

This chain uses TRBV20-1 with TRBJ2-5; D may be TRBD2 (6 bases). The clonotype originates from a human donor with low-grade glioma or glioblastoma, undergoing nonglioma brain surgery, or in good health (not recorded which). Material: glioma tissue, nonneoplastic brain tissue, or PBMCs (not recorded which). The CDR3 loop is CSDLIAEDGQETRYF. In DNA, the CDR3 is TGCAGTGACCTAATAGCGGAGGATGGGCAAGAGACCCGGTACTTC.